This T cell receptor (beta chain) was documented in a study of spatial heterogeneity in lung cancer (dated by TCRdb to about 2019). Background on the whole study: More beta-chain than alpha-chain transcripts were consistently detected, likely reflecting higher beta-chain transcript abundance. In the raw uncorrected reads, each unique combination of TCR and UMI appeared more than ten times on average. TCR alpha and beta repertoires were quantitatively compared across multiple tumor regions, matched nontumor lung and blood in non-small cell lung cancer. TCR repertoire features were related to nonsynonymous mutation counts determined by whole-exome sequencing of tumor tissue. At surgery, hundreds of tumor regions, fewer than 85 matched nontumor lung samples and 56 PBMC samples were TCR-sequenced for both alpha and beta chains. Results the study describes overall, beyond this receptor: Ubiquitous expanded tumor TCRs were found in blood more often at tumor resection than at routine follow-up. Confirming at a functional level the hypothesis that regional TCRs recognize regional mutations was considered to require additional single-cell paired TCR alpha and beta sequencing.

According to the study, the label for this sample's time point signals: sample taken at primary tumor resection. For TCR sequencing, whole RNA was extracted from tumor and nontumor lung tissue, or from cryopreserved PBMC samples, and no cell sorting was done. Samples were obtained from over 70 patients with early-stage, untreated non-small cell lung cancer from the lung TRACERx cohort. Only patients for whom sufficient RNA was available from at least two tumor regions were selected for TCR sequencing. Trimming removed 5 bases from V and 0 bases from J, leaving 17 bases between the germline ends. CDR1 MNHEY and CDR2 SVGEGT were looked up in the germline V gene. The CDR3 sequence holds 17 residues, the cysteine and phenylalanine included. The read is trimmed to its CDR3 DNA, 51 bases read in frame from base 1. The library was obtained by 5' RACE. Sequencing was carried out with a NextSeq 500. In the TCR library protocol, a unique molecular identifier was attached to each TCR cDNA molecule so that PCR and sequencing errors could be corrected. Turning to the authors' computational methods: TCR identification, UMI-based error correction and CDR3 extraction were performed with Decombinator tools. Expanded TCRs were defined as those above a frequency of 2 per 1,000, corresponding to the top 1% of the tumor frequency distribution. Each repertoire was subsampled 100 times to 5,000 TCRs, after which Renyi diversity was computed with the R vegan package. CDR3 similarity networks were built from amino acid triplet string-kernel similarity, connecting CDR3s with pairwise similarity above 0.82. Clones were called with MiXCR by TCRdb after fastp trimmed the public reads at Q25, and only in-frame beta chains were retained. One record per CDR3 amino acid sequence lists the most common genes and DNA. The V and J calls and clone size come from TCRdb's table, not from the authors' own analysis. A total of around 75,000 distinct CDR3 sequences appear in this sample, roughly 14% of them only once. 6.5% to 7.5% of the sample goes to the ten largest clones.

This clonotype was seen repeatedly, ten times or more. No cognate antigen has been identified for it. The sample holds no much larger clone one base away, and base qualities are not on file. The receptor's source is a male donor with early-stage non-small cell lung cancer. The source material was PBMCs, sampled at surgery. The chain is assembled from TRBV6-2 or TRBV6-3 and TRBJ2-1, with no reliable assignment of the D segment. The DNA sequence is TGTGCCAGCAGTCCCGGGCTAGGGTGGAGCTCCTACAATGAGCAGTTCTTC. Its protein product is CASSPGLGWSSYNEQFF.